Listed here are 29 T cell receptor beta chains from one sample, sequenced in a study of cytomegalovirus exposure and HLA in healthy donors. 13 Jbeta primers and 60 Vbeta primers were used for the PCR. Method: immunoSEQ multiplex PCR; TCRdb's copy keeps in-frame clones and lacks some. The profile shows 95,000 to 130,000 clones, 81% of them singletons. The specimen sequenced was PBMCs. The receptor source for this set is a woman aged 30 to 39 in good health and CMV-seronegative.

CDR3 in amino acids: CAISPGLRNEQFF. CDR3 in DNA: TGTGCCATCTCGCCGGGACTACGAAATGAGCAGTTCTTC. The chain recombines TRBV10-3 with TRBJ2-1, with 7 nucleotides matching TRBD2. The CDR3 totals 13 residues. Germline V gene data show CDR1 as ENHRY and CDR2 as SYGVKD. V shed 8 bases, J shed 7 bases, and the junction held 8 bases outside the gene matches.

The rearrangement joins TRBV4-3 to TRBJ2-2, with 8 nucleotides matching TRBD2. Trimming removed 0 bases from V and 6 bases from J; junction bases left unmatched: 9. CDR1 and CDR2 (germline): LGHNA, YSLEER. The CDR3 extends over 17 amino acids. The DNA of the CDR3 is TGCGCCAGCAGCCAAGATTGGTCAGCGGGAGTCGCCGGGGAGCTGTTTTTT. Translation: CASSQDWSAGVAGELFF.

V and J are TRBV11-2 and TRBJ2-3, with D possibly TRBD2 on 6 matching bases. This CDR3 is built from 14 residues. Germline V lookup: CDR1 SGHAT, CDR2 FQNNGV. Between the trimmed V and J ends, which lost 5 bases and 5 bases, there was a span of 14 bases. The DNA of the CDR3 is TGTGCCAGCAGCATTGGGACTTACATAGATACGCAGTATTTT. Its protein is CASSIGTYIDTQYF. Full variable domain (outside the CDR3, taken from reference TRBV11-2 and TRBJ2-3): EAGVAQSPRYKIIEKRQSVAFWCNPISGHATLYWYQQILGQGPKLLIQFQNNGVVDDSQLPKDRFSAERLKGVDSTLKIQPAKLEDSAVYLCASSIGTYIDTQYFGPGTRLTVL.

The chain recombines TRBV27 with TRBJ1-1, with D possibly matching TRBD1 (6 bases). V shed 5 bases and J shed 6 bases, with 19 bases lying between them. Germline CDR1 MNHEY, CDR2 SMNVEV (reference sequence). The CDR3 contains 15 residues. CDR3 nucleotide sequence: TGTGCCAGCAGTACACTCGGACGGGGGGGCTCTGAAGCTTTCTTT. Translated: CASSTLGRGGSEAFF.

This clone is a singleton in its sample. The rearrangement joins TRBV6-5 to TRBJ2-7; D is unclear. With 2 bases removed from V and 3 bases from J, the gap between germline ends came to 8 bases. The CDR3 length is 13 residues. CDR1 MNHEY and CDR2 SVGAGI come from the germline V gene. The CDR3 coding sequence is TGTGCCAGCAGTTACGGCCCGCTCTACGAGCAGTACTTC. Translating gives CASSYGPLYEQYF.

The chain recombines TRBV5-6 with TRBJ2-4, with D uncertain. Trimming cost V 3 bases and J 0 bases, with 10 bases left between them. CDR1 and CDR2 from the germline V gene are SGHDT and YYEEEE. CDR3 length: 15 amino acids. The CDR3 region is CASSWYTKAKNIQYF. As DNA, the CDR3 is TGTGCCAGCAGCTGGTACACTAAAGCCAAAAACATTCAGTACTTC.

The chain recombines TRBV9 with TRBJ2-7, with 11 bases identical to TRBD1. Germline V gene data show CDR1 as SGDLS and CDR2 as YYNGEE. The CDR3 sequence is 14 residues long. V shed 0 bases, J shed 12 bases, and the junction held 8 bases outside the gene matches. CDR3 in DNA: TGTGCCAGCAGCGTAGCCCCGGGACAGGGGGGGGTGTACTTC. Protein: CASSVAPGQGGVYF.

This chain uses TRBV18 with TRBJ2-1; 10 positions agree with TRBD2. V was pared by 4 bases and J by 10 bases, with 7 bases of the junction left unmatched. The CDR3 length is 14 residues. Per the germline V gene, CDR1 is KGHSH and CDR2 is LQKENI. CDR3 sequence (DNA): TGTGCCAGCTCACGCGGGAGCGGGAGGGACGAGCAGTTCTTC. Its translation: CASSRGSGRDEQFF.

V is TRBV19 and J is TRBJ2-3; 8 bases agree with TRBD2. Germline lookup yields CDR1 LNHDA and CDR2 SQIVND (reference sequence). The J segment lost 0 bases and the V segment lost 6 bases, leaving 5 bases of the junction unmatched. CDR3 length: 15 residues. DNA of the CDR3: TGTGCCAGTAGCGTACTAGCGGCTAGCACAGATACGCAGTATTTT. It translates to CASSVLAASTDTQYF.

The chain carries TRBV5-1 and TRBJ2-3; 12 bases line up with TRBD2. Germline V CDR1 and CDR2: SGHRS, YFSETQ. Trimming at V came to 0 bases and at J to 5 bases, leaving 13 bases not matched to a gene. This CDR3 is 19 amino acids long. CDR3 coding DNA: TGCGCCAGCAGCTTGGAGGGGACTAGCGGGCAACTAGGAGAAGATACGCAGTATTTT. Its translation: CASSLEGTSGQLGEDTQYF.

The V gene is TRBV27, the J gene TRBJ2-6, with a tentative D call TRBD1 (5 bases). Germline CDR1 reads MNHEY; CDR2 reads SMNVEV (reference sequence). The CDR3 runs 14 residues. V lost 7 bases and J 0 bases, leaving 7 bases between the germline ends. The CDR3: CASKTVSGANVLTF. CDR3 DNA: TGTGCCAGCAAGACAGTCTCTGGGGCCAACGTCCTGACTTTC.

The chain has TRBV5-6 and TRBJ1-1, with no clear D. With 6 bases removed from V and 3 bases from J, the gap between germline ends came to 15 bases. CDR3 length: 14 amino acids. Germline V gene data show CDR1 as SGHDT and CDR2 as YYEEEE. CDR3 residues: CASTPGGSHTEAFF. CDR3 DNA: TGTGCCAGCACCCCTGGAGGATCCCACACTGAAGCTTTCTTT.

V is TRBV28 and J is TRBJ1-5, with 8 bases fitting TRBD1. The V segment lost 6 bases and the J segment 5 bases; nucleotides outside the gene matches: 12. The CDR3 runs to 16 residues. The germline gives CDR1 MDHEN, CDR2 SYDVKM. Here the CDR3 reads CASRQDAGGAYQPQHF. The CDR3, as DNA: TGTGCCAGCAGACAAGACGCAGGGGGCGCATATCAGCCCCAGCATTTT.

This chain's CDR3 is CASSPRGTGPTGELFF. The CDR3 DNA reads as TGTGCCAGCAGCCCCAGGGGGACAGGGCCCACCGGGGAGCTGTTTTTT. The gene calls are TRBV9 and TRBJ2-2; 9 bases fit TRBD1. Germline V gene lookup returns CDR1 SGDLS and CDR2 YYNGEE. The CDR3 sequence is 16 residues long. With 4 bases clipped from V and 4 bases from J, the junction kept 8 bases outside the gene matches.

This clone has just a few counts. This sequence joins TRBV28 and TRBJ1-4, with D perhaps matching TRBD1 (6 bases). Deletions cut 8 bases from V and 6 bases from J, with 16 bases between. The CDR3 is 14 amino acids. The germline gives CDR1 MDHEN, CDR2 SYDVKM. CDR3 coding DNA: TGTGCCAGCGGTACTCAGGGGTTTGATGAAAAACTGTTTTTT. As protein: CASGTQGFDEKLFF.

The chain has TRBV15 and TRBJ2-7, with 10 bases fitting TRBD2. The length of the CDR3 is 16 residues. Germline CDR1 and CDR2: LNHNV and YYDKDF (reference sequence). With 2 bases clipped from V and 1 base from J, the junction kept 5 bases outside the gene matches. The CDR3 spells CATSRPGTSASYEQYF. CDR3 in DNA: TGTGCCACCAGCAGACCCGGGACTAGCGCTTCCTACGAGCAGTACTTC.

This clone was observed a few times. The gene calls are TRBV14 and TRBJ2-1; a weak D match, TRBD1 (6 bases). CDR1 is SGHDN and CDR2 is FVKESK in the germline V gene. The ends were cut back, 6 bases at V and 10 bases at J, with 19 bases in the middle. CDR3 length: 14 residues. As DNA, the CDR3 is TGTGCCAGCAGACCCACTCTCCCGGGGACAGAGCAGTTCTTC. The encoded protein is CASRPTLPGTEQFF.

This clone was seen just once. The chain recombines TRBV19 with TRBJ2-1, with D possibly being TRBD1 (6 bases). V lost 4 bases, J lost 4 bases, and 14 bases lay in between. The CDR3 runs to 15 residues. The germline gives CDR1 LNHDA, CDR2 SQIVND (reference sequence). The CDR3 DNA reads TGTGCCAGTAGTAGTCCCCTAACAGGGTACAATGAGCAGTTCTTC. Translating it yields CASSSPLTGYNEQFF.

V usage is TRBV7-2 and J usage is TRBJ1-4, with 9 bases fitting TRBD1. In germline, CDR1 is SGHTA, CDR2 FQGNSA. The CDR3 is made up of 15 amino acids. The J segment lost 7 bases and the V segment lost 4 bases, leaving 7 bases of the junction unmatched. The CDR3 nucleotides read TGTGCCAGCAGCTCGGGACAGGGCCGGGGTGAAAAACTGTTTTTT. This translates into CASSSGQGRGEKLFF. Drawing the rest from reference TRBV7-2 and TRBJ1-4, the complete variable domain is GAGVSQSPSNKVTEKGKDVELRCDPISGHTALYWYRQSLGQGLEFLIYFQGNSAPDKSGLPSDRFSAERTGGSVSTLTIQRTQQEDSAVYLCASSSGQGRGEKLFFGSGTQLSVL.

The chain joins TRBV7-8 to TRBJ2-1; no definite D call. Per the germline V gene, CDR1 is SGHVS and CDR2 is FQNEAQ. Trimming took 4 bases from V and 10 from J, leaving 11 bases between them. CDR3 size: 12 residues. The CDR3 protein is CASSSQKEEQFF. The CDR3 bases are TGTGCCAGCAGCTCACAGAAAGAGGAGCAGTTCTTC.

The V and J genes are TRBV6-6 and TRBJ2-5, with D tentatively TRBD2 (6 bases). The CDR3 is made up of 16 amino acids. CDR1 and CDR2 from the germline V gene are MNHNY and SVGAGI (reference sequence). V gave up 2 bases and J gave up 4 bases, with 17 bases separating them. The CDR3 coding sequence is TGTGCCAGCAGTTACGGAGGCGGGGCGAGAGGAGAGACCCAGTACTTC. It specifies CASSYGGGARGETQYF.

The chain carries TRBV11-2 and TRBJ2-3; the match to TRBD1 covers 7 bases. This CDR3 is 14 amino acids long. With 5 bases clipped from V and 0 bases from J, the junction kept 2 bases outside the gene matches. From germline, CDR1 is SGHAT and CDR2 FQNNGV. The CDR3 DNA reads TGTGCCAGCAGCCGGGACAGAAGCACAGATACGCAGTATTTT. The encoded protein is CASSRDRSTDTQYF.

This clone was counted a single time. V gene TRBV10-3 combines with J gene TRBJ1-1; 7 bases align to TRBD1. CDR1 is ENHRY, CDR2 SYGVKD, per germline. After removal of 2 bases from V and 1 base from J, the junction contained 7 bases not matched to a gene. The length of the CDR3 is 16 residues. Here the CDR3 reads CAISEKQGGRNTEAFF. The CDR3 DNA sequence: TGTGCCATCAGTGAGAAGCAGGGGGGAAGGAACACTGAAGCTTTCTTT.

This chain links TRBV19 with TRBJ1-1; 8 nucleotides line up with TRBD1. The CDR3 spans 14 residues. V shed 5 bases and J 6 bases; nucleotides not matched to a gene: 8. Germline CDR1 is LNHDA and CDR2 is SQIVND (reference sequence). The CDR3 loop is CASSVDRGIAEAFF. DNA for the CDR3: TGTGCCAGTAGTGTCGACAGGGGAATCGCTGAAGCTTTCTTT.

The chain carries TRBV7-6 and TRBJ2-7; 10 bases are shared with TRBD2. The CDR3 is made up of 16 amino acids. In germline, CDR1 is SGHVS, CDR2 FNYEAQ. Losses at the gene ends were 4 bases for V and 5 bases for J; bases not matched to a gene: 11. CDR3 protein: CASSSRPSGRVDEQYF. The CDR3 DNA reads TGTGCCAGCAGCTCACGACCTAGCGGGAGAGTCGACGAGCAGTACTTC.

This clone showed up just once. The chain employs TRBV6-1 and TRBJ1-5; a possible D gene is TRBD1 (5 bases). The CDR3 runs 15 residues. CDR1 and CDR2 (germline): MNHNS, SASEGT. Deletions cut 7 bases from V and 1 base from J, with 14 bases between. The CDR3 protein is CASTPVGGSNQPQHF. CDR3 nucleotide sequence: TGTGCCAGCACTCCAGTGGGGGGGAGCAATCAGCCCCAGCATTTT.

About this clone itself: The sample holds other DNA sequences that translate to the same CDR3. V is TRBV18 and J is TRBJ2-5, with D maybe TRBD2 (5 bases). Trimming took 2 bases from V and 4 from J, leaving 8 bases between them. This CDR3 spans 13 amino acids. Germline V CDR1 and CDR2: KGHSH, LQKENI. CDR3 coding DNA: TGTGCCAGCTCACCAAGAGAGGGAGAGACCCAGTACTTC. It is translated as CASSPREGETQYF.

The V call is TRBV9, the J call TRBJ2-2, with D possibly TRBD1 on 5 matching bases. CDR1 is SGDLS, CDR2 YYNGEE, per germline. The CDR3 is 13 residues long. With 2 bases removed from V and 5 bases from J, the gap between germline ends came to 7 bases. CDR3 coding DNA: TGTGCCAGCAGCGTCAGGGTGACCGGGGAGCTGTTTTTT. Protein sequence: CASSVRVTGELFF.

This clone was seen only a few times. The chain carries TRBV5-1 and TRBJ2-7; 8 bases agree with TRBD2. The CDR3 consists of 16 residues. Trimming at V came to 4 bases and at J to 3 bases, leaving 12 bases not matched to a gene. CDR1 SGHRS and CDR2 YFSETQ come from the germline V gene. CDR3 region: CASSPRGSGGLYEQYF. CDR3 DNA sequence: TGCGCCAGCAGCCCCCGCGGCAGCGGGGGACTCTACGAGCAGTACTTC.